The TCR beta chain described here comes from a study of cytotoxic CD8 clonotypes in ibrutinib-treated CLL. The wider study: Samples had a mean of approximately 240,000 productive templates and about 93,000 productive rearrangements.

The repertoire was sequenced with immunoSEQ multiplex PCR; TCRdb's copy has only in-frame clones and lacks some. This sample has hundreds of thousands of clones, with roughly 79% found just once. From germline, CDR1 is MGHRA and CDR2 YSYEKL. After removal of 3 bases from V and 1 base from J, the junction contained 2 bases not matched to a gene. CDR3 size: 14 residues. This clone was counted a few times. Antigen unknown. Study-wide results and limits: Collection times varied between progressing and sustained-remission patients.

The TCR sequence derives from a human donor with chronic lymphocytic leukemia. The sample consisted of PBMCs, taken before ibrutinib treatment. The rearrangement uses TRBV4-1 and TRBJ2-7, with 8 bases fitting TRBD2. The CDR3, as DNA: TGCGCCAGCAGCCAGAGCGGGAGTTCCTACGAGCAGTACTTC. This gives the protein CASSQSGSSYEQYF.